These 29 T cell receptor beta chains were sequenced from one sample in a study of T cell responses to AZD1222 COVID-19 vaccine. Sequencing was performed with immunoSEQ multiplex PCR; in TCRdb, only in-frame clones are kept and a portion is missing. In the table there are 58,000 or so clones, 84% of which are singletons. The sample in question was peripheral blood, obtained on day 0 of AZD1222 vaccination. The receptors here all came from an adult in good health.

This rearrangement joins TRBV7-2 to TRBJ1-5; D gene uncertain. The CDR3 has 14 amino acids. The V end lost 0 bases, the J end lost 4 bases, and 7 bases lay between the germline ends. Germline CDR1 is SGHTA and CDR2 is FQGNSA. The CDR3 DNA sequence: TGTGCCAGCAGCTTAGCTGTAGCGAATCAGCCCCAGCATTTT. The encoded protein is CASSLAVANQPQHF.

The rearrangement joins TRBV7-2 to TRBJ2-7, with D possibly matching TRBD1 (5 bases). The V end was cut by 4 bases, the J end by 2 bases, with 12 bases between. This CDR3 is built from 14 residues. Germline V CDR1 and CDR2: SGHTA, FQGNSA. In DNA, the CDR3 is TGTGCCAGCAGCTCCAGGGCTAACACCTACGAGCAGTACTTC. It specifies CASSSRANTYEQYF.

The chain uses TRBV29-1 and TRBJ2-7; TRBD2 is a possible D gene (5 bases). The CDR3 totals 11 residues. Trimming removed 4 bases from V and 3 bases from J, with 7 bases in between. Germline V gives CDR1 SQVTM, CDR2 ANQGSEA. CDR3 sequence: CSVAGSYEQYF. The CDR3 DNA is TGCAGCGTTGCGGGAAGCTACGAGCAGTACTTC.

The V gene is TRBV30, the J gene TRBJ1-2; TRBD1 agrees at 8 bases. The CDR3 extends over 14 amino acids. The V gene's germline CDR1 is GTSNPN and CDR2 SVGIG (reference sequence). V lost 2 bases, J lost 6 bases, and 8 bases stayed unmatched. CDR3 DNA sequence: TGTGCCTGGAGTACCCACCGGACAGGGAATGGCTACACCTTC. This encodes CAWSTHRTGNGYTF.

The V call is TRBV18, the J call TRBJ1-5, with D possibly being TRBD1 (5 bases). Germline-derived CDR1 and CDR2 are KGHSH and LQKENI. The CDR3 totals 15 residues. V was trimmed by 2 bases and J by 5 bases, leaving 13 bases between them. As DNA, the CDR3 is TGTGCCAGCTCACCAGTAGACAGTTTCGATCAGCCCCAGCATTTT. Translation gives CASSPVDSFDQPQHF.

The chain recombines TRBV16 with TRBJ2-2, with D perhaps matching TRBD1 (5 bases). From germline, CDR1 is KGHSY and CDR2 FQNENV. The CDR3 length is 16 residues. V dropped 1 base and J dropped 0 bases, with 9 bases sitting between them. The CDR3 is CASSQYVTANTGELFF. In DNA, the CDR3 is TGTGCCAGCAGCCAATATGTGACAGCGAACACCGGGGAGCTGTTTTTT.

The chain recombines TRBV6-1 with TRBJ2-7; the D gene is possibly TRBD1 (6 bases). This CDR3 is built from 13 residues. CDR1 MNHNS and CDR2 SASEGT come from the germline V gene. V lost 1 base, J lost 4 bases, and 8 bases lay in between. The CDR3: CASSEVGAYEQYF. Written as DNA, the CDR3 is TGTGCCAGCAGTGAAGTGGGGGCGTACGAGCAGTACTTC.

This clone has just one count. The V gene is TRBV4-2, the J gene TRBJ2-1; 9 nucleotides agree with TRBD1. The junction had 16 bases not matched to a gene; V was cut back by 5 bases and J by 8 bases. This CDR3 has 17 amino acids. Germline CDR1 reads LGHNA; CDR2 reads YNFKEQ. The CDR3 DNA follows: TGTGCCAGCAGCTCCCGGACAGGGGAGCCTGCGGGGGATGAGCAGTTCTTC. Its translation is CASSSRTGEPAGDEQFF.

The chain recombines TRBV4-1 with TRBJ2-1; TRBD2 agrees at 13 bases. V shed 5 bases and J 8 bases; nucleotides not matched to a gene: 9. This CDR3 has 16 residues. Germline lookup yields CDR1 MGHRA and CDR2 YSYEKL. In nucleotides, the CDR3 is TGCGCCAGCAGCACCTGGACTAGCGGGGGTAGGTATGAGCAGTTCTTC. Amino acids: CASSTWTSGGRYEQFF.

The V call is TRBV10-2, the J call TRBJ1-1; unclear D gene. The CDR3 sequence is 12 residues long. V lost 2 bases to trimming and J lost 4 bases, with 5 bases between them. Looked up from germline, CDR1 is WSHSY and CDR2 is SAAADI. The CDR3 protein is CASSELGTEAFF. CDR3 nucleotides: TGCGCCAGCAGTGAGCTTGGCACTGAAGCTTTCTTT.

The chain carries TRBV2 and TRBJ2-7; D unresolved. V lost 4 bases and J lost 2, with 9 bases in between. The CDR3 runs 13 residues. Germline CDR1 SNHLY, CDR2 FYNNEI. CDR3 coding DNA: TGTGCCAGCAGTGGGGGTGTAACCTACGAGCAGTACTTC. Its translation: CASSGGVTYEQYF.

The CDR3 reads CASRADNYEQYF. The CDR3 region has the DNA TGTGCCAGCAGGGCCGACAACTACGAGCAGTACTTC. V gene TRBV2 combines with J gene TRBJ2-7; D uncertain. CDR1 SNHLY and CDR2 FYNNEI come from the germline V gene. Trimming removed 6 bases at V and 3 bases at J, with 9 bases between. The CDR3 spans 12 residues.

This clone came up a few times. The chain is built from TRBV5-4 and TRBJ1-1, with D possibly matching TRBD1 (5 bases). V lost 0 bases, J lost 0 bases, and 9 bases lay in between. Germline V gene lookup returns CDR1 SGHNT and CDR2 YYREEE (reference sequence). CDR3 length: 15 residues. The CDR3 region has the DNA TGTGCCAGCAGCTTGGGAGGGACCATGAACACTGAAGCTTTCTTT. This translates into CASSLGGTMNTEAFF.

Turning to this clone: One base away lies a much larger clone, so this may be a sequencing read error. This chain joins TRBV5-4 and TRBJ2-7; 10 bases line up with TRBD1. V trimming: 3 bases; J trimming: 2 bases; junction bases outside the gene matches: 2. Germline CDR1 SGHNT, CDR2 YYREEE (reference sequence). CDR3 length: 14 amino acids. CDR3 protein: CASSSGTGAYEQYF. The CDR3 DNA follows: TGTGCCAGCAGCTCCGGGACAGGGGCCTACGAGCAGTACTTC.

V is TRBV27 and J is TRBJ1-5; D call uncertain. Germline CDR1 reads MNHEY; CDR2 reads SMNVEV (reference sequence). The CDR3 covers 15 residues. V lost 5 bases and J lost 2, with 13 bases in between. CDR3 in amino acids: CASSGVARGNQPQHF. The DNA for the CDR3 is TGTGCCAGCAGTGGGGTGGCACGAGGCAATCAGCCCCAGCATTTT.

This clone came up a few times. The rearrangement links TRBV7-2 to TRBJ1-5, with 10 bases that match TRBD1. Looked up from germline, CDR1 is SGHTA and CDR2 is FQGNSA. V lost 5 bases to trimming and J lost 3 bases; unmatched junction nucleotides: 4. The CDR3 spans 15 residues. CDR3 amino acids: CASSRDRGNNQPQHF. The CDR3 DNA reads TGTGCCAGCAGCCGGGACAGGGGCAACAATCAGCCCCAGCATTTT.

The chain recombines TRBV11-2 with TRBJ2-1; D unclear. The CDR3 totals 15 residues. The germline gives CDR1 SGHAT, CDR2 FQNNGV. The germline V and J ends were trimmed by 4 bases and 0 bases, with 10 bases remaining between them. The CDR3 spells CASSSEPSSYNEQFF. For the CDR3, the DNA is TGTGCCAGCAGCTCGGAACCGAGCTCCTACAATGAGCAGTTCTTC.

The chain uses TRBV6-1 and TRBJ2-1; tentative D call: TRBD2 (6 bases). This CDR3 is built from 16 residues. Between the trimmed V and J ends, which lost 3 bases and 1 base, there was a span of 13 bases. Germline CDR1 and CDR2: MNHNS and SASEGT. CDR3 residues: CASSDPGLRSYNEQFF. The CDR3 DNA follows: TGTGCCAGCAGTGACCCGGGACTTCGATCCTACAATGAGCAGTTCTTC.

The rearrangement links TRBV5-6 to TRBJ2-7; D remains ambiguous. The germline V gene encodes CDR1 SGHDT and CDR2 YYEEEE. The CDR3 contains 14 residues. The V and J ends lost 0 bases and 4 bases respectively, with 11 bases between them. CDR3: CASSLGSQLYEQYF. The DNA for the CDR3 is TGTGCCAGCAGCTTGGGGAGTCAGCTTTACGAGCAGTACTTC.

This chain links TRBV28 with TRBJ1-5; D call uncertain. Germline CDR1 is MDHEN and CDR2 is SYDVKM. This CDR3 comprises 13 residues. Trimming took off 4 bases at V and 7 bases at J, with 11 bases between the two ends. The CDR3, as DNA: TGTGCCAGCAGTTCCCCGGGGAGGCAGCCCCAGCATTTT. Translation gives CASSSPGRQPQHF.

The chain carries TRBV27 and TRBJ1-2; possible D gene TRBD1, 5 bases. V gave up 8 bases and J gave up 8 bases, with 24 bases separating them. Germline assignment: CDR1 MNHEY and CDR2 SMNVEV (reference sequence). This CDR3 is built from 15 residues. The CDR3 bases are TGTGCCAGCTCGCTTTTCCAGGGTACGCGAAGCGGCTACACCTTC. Its translation: CASSLFQGTRSGYTF.

This chain connects TRBV4-3 to TRBJ2-1; 8 nucleotides line up with TRBD2. Germline CDR1 and CDR2: LGHNA and YSLEER. V trimming: 0 bases; J trimming: 6 bases; junction bases outside the gene matches: 7. The CDR3 length is 16 residues. Here the CDR3 reads CASSQEGGGSINEQFF. CDR3 coding DNA: TGCGCCAGCAGCCAAGAGGGCGGGGGGTCCATCAATGAGCAGTTCTTC.

The sample holds a few counts of this clone. The chain has TRBV4-3 and TRBJ1-2; no firm D call. The CDR3 covers 13 residues. CDR1 LGHNA and CDR2 YSLEER come from the germline V gene. V was clipped by 2 bases and J by 8 bases, with 12 bases between them. CDR3 in amino acids: CASSQIVDGGYTF. DNA of the CDR3: TGCGCCAGCAGCCAAATCGTCGACGGCGGCTACACCTTC.

In this sample, this clone turned up a few times. V and J are TRBV6-1 and TRBJ1-4; perhaps TRBD1 as D (6 bases). This CDR3 region has 14 residues. The V end lost 2 bases, the J end lost 8 bases, and 12 bases lay between the germline ends. Germline-derived CDR1 and CDR2 are MNHNS and SASEGT. The DNA for the CDR3 is TGTGCCAGCAGTGAATTACAGGGAATCGAAAAACTGTTTTTT. Its protein is CASSELQGIEKLFF.

This clone was seen once. This chain links TRBV9 with TRBJ1-1; 9 nucleotides align to TRBD1. The CDR3 runs to 16 residues. Germline lookup yields CDR1 SGDLS and CDR2 YYNGEE. After removal of 4 bases from V and 3 bases from J, the junction contained 10 bases not matched to a gene. DNA for the CDR3: TGTGCCAGCAGCCCGGGACAGGGCCCGCAGGACACTGAAGCTTTCTTT. Amino acid sequence: CASSPGQGPQDTEAFF.

This chain connects TRBV3-1 (or the pseudogene TRBV3-2) to TRBJ1-2, with D unclear. Germline V gives CDR1 LGHDT, CDR2 YNNKEL (reference sequence). This CDR3 comprises 11 residues. V gave up 3 bases and J gave up 5 bases, with 4 bases separating them. In DNA, the CDR3 is TGTGCCAGCAGCCAGGAATATGGCTACACCTTC. Amino acid sequence: CASSQEYGYTF.

The V and J genes are TRBV5-5 and TRBJ1-2; D remains unclear. The germline V and J ends were trimmed by 3 bases and 0 bases, with 6 bases remaining between them. The CDR3 runs 13 residues. The germline gives CDR1 SGHKS, CDR2 YYEKEE (reference sequence). The DNA for the CDR3 is TGTGCCAGCAGCTCTACTTCTAACTATGGCTACACCTTC. This codes for CASSSTSNYGYTF.

The chain has TRBV24-1 and TRBJ1-2; no clear D. Trimming removed 4 bases from V and 6 bases from J, with 14 bases in between. The CDR3 spans 14 residues. From germline, CDR1 is KGHDR and CDR2 SFDVKD. The CDR3 DNA reads as TGTGCCACCAGTGACTATACATCAACGGATGGCTACACCTTC. Translating it yields CATSDYTSTDGYTF.

The chain couples TRBV6-4 to TRBJ2-1, with TRBD2 matching 11 bases. The CDR3 loop spans 18 amino acids. V gave up 0 bases and J gave up 4 bases; unmatched junction bases: 8. Germline V gene sequence: CDR1 MRHNA, CDR2 SNTAGT. CDR3 bases: TGTGCCAGCAGTGACTCAATGGGTAGCGGGGGGGAATACAATGAGCAGTTCTTC. Residues: CASSDSMGSGGEYNEQFF.